The next 21 T cell receptor beta chains were all read from a single sample in a study of cytomegalovirus exposure and HLA in healthy donors. PCR employed 60 Vbeta and 13 Jbeta primers. Sequenced by immunoSEQ multiplex PCR; TCRdb stores in-frame clones only, minus some. The sample carries 95,000 to 110,000 clones, about 80% recorded once. Sequencing used PBMCs. The origin of the receptors is a man aged 25-45 years in good health and CMV-seropositive.

The rearrangement links TRBV4-1 to TRBJ1-2; the D gene is possibly TRBD1 (6 bases). Deletions cut 0 bases from V and 4 bases from J, with 21 bases between. Germline-derived CDR1 and CDR2 are MGHRA and YSYEKL. This CDR3 is built from 18 residues. The CDR3 bases are TGCGCCAGCAGCCAAGACCCACCTCAGGACAGACCCCTCTATGGCTACACCTTC. It codes for CASSQDPPQDRPLYGYTF.

The CDR3 here is CASSLSINRGNTNTGELFF. In DNA form, the CDR3 reads TGTGCCAGCAGTTTATCTATTAATAGGGGGAACACGAACACCGGGGAGCTGTTTTTT. The rearrangement uses TRBV27 and TRBJ2-2; D might be TRBD1 (6 bases). The CDR3 contains 19 residues. Trimming pared 0 bases from V and 0 bases from J, leaving 17 bases between. CDR1 and CDR2 (germline): MNHEY, SMNVEV (reference sequence).

This chain uses TRBV2 with TRBJ1-2, with 11 nucleotides matching TRBD1. Germline-derived CDR1 and CDR2 are SNHLY and FYNNEI. After removal of 6 bases from V and 4 bases from J, the junction contained 7 bases not matched to a gene. CDR3 size: 15 residues. CDR3 sequence (DNA): TGTGCCAGCAGAGAGGACAGGGGGCGCGCCTATGGCTACACCTTC. Translation: CASREDRGRAYGYTF.

J is TRBJ2-5 and V is TRBV9, with D unresolved. The assigned J gene may be wrong: the sequence end matches TRBJ2-7 better. Germline CDR1 and CDR2: SGDLS and YYNGEE. This CDR3 spans 12 amino acids. CDR3 amino acids: CASSTGLGEQYF. CDR3 sequence (DNA): TGTGCCAGCAGCACCGGTCTAGGCGAGCAGTACTTC.

The J gene is TRBJ2-7, the V gene TRBV30; D might be TRBD2 (7 bases). The CDR3 sequence is 14 residues long. V lost 3 bases, J lost 6 bases, and 18 bases lay in between. Germline CDR1 reads GTSNPN; CDR2 reads SVGIG (reference sequence). CDR3 protein: CAWRTLKGGGEQYF. In DNA form, the CDR3 reads TGTGCCTGGAGGACCTTGAAGGGGGGGGGCGAGCAGTACTTC.

The chain combines TRBV5-5 with TRBJ1-2; 7 nucleotides agree with TRBD1. CDR1 is SGHKS, CDR2 YYEKEE, per germline (reference sequence). The CDR3 has 15 amino acids. Losses at the gene ends were 3 bases for V and 4 bases for J; bases not matched to a gene: 9. The CDR3 DNA sequence: TGTGCCAGCAGCTCCTTCGACAGGGCGGGCTATGGCTACACCTTC. Its translation is CASSSFDRAGYGYTF.

The chain combines TRBV6-4 with TRBJ2-3, with a tentative D call TRBD2 (6 bases). The germline gives CDR1 MRHNA, CDR2 SNTAGT. The CDR3 length is 14 residues. V lost 9 bases, J lost 0 bases, and 13 bases lay in between. CDR3 sequence reads: CASSAGTSTDTQYF. DNA for the CDR3: TGTGCCAGTTCGGCGGGGACCAGCACAGATACGCAGTATTTT.

The chain joins TRBV5-4 to TRBJ2-7; 9 nucleotides line up with TRBD1. After removal of 2 bases from V and 2 bases from J, the junction contained 5 bases not matched to a gene. This CDR3 contains 15 residues. Germline values: CDR1 SGHNT, CDR2 YYREEE (reference sequence). The CDR3: CASSLPGTGTYEQYF. The DNA of the CDR3 is TGTGCCAGCAGCTTACCCGGGACAGGGACCTACGAGCAGTACTTC.

Of note for this clone: A junction boundary mismatches the germline segment, possibly from a read error. This chain links TRBV9 with TRBJ2-6, with D possibly matching TRBD1 (5 bases). Germline V gene lookup returns CDR1 SGDLS and CDR2 YYNGEE. The CDR3 runs 16 residues. The CDR3 region is CASSVGWSSGANGLTF. The CDR3 nucleotides read TGTGCCAGCAGCGTAGGTTGGTCCTCTGGGGCCAACGGCCTGACTTTC. The variable domain in full, with the rest retrieved from reference TRBV9 and TRBJ2-6, is DSGVTQTPKHLITATGQRVTLRCSPRSGDLSVYWYQQSLDQGLQFLIQYYNGEERAKGNILERFSAQQFPDLHSELNLSSLELGDSALYFCASSVGWSSGANGLTFGAGSRLTVL.

The chain links TRBV20-1 to TRBJ2-3; D not certain. V was clipped by 5 bases and J by 9 bases, with 9 bases between them. The CDR3 loop spans 10 amino acids. Germline CDR1 is DFQATT and CDR2 is SNEGSKA (reference sequence). CDR3 residues: CSARLGTQYF. The CDR3, as DNA: TGCAGTGCTCGACTCGGCACGCAGTATTTT.

The chain employs TRBV6-5 and TRBJ2-7; a weak D match, TRBD2 (6 bases). CDR1 and CDR2 (germline): MNHEY, SVGAGI. V lost 6 bases to trimming and J lost 3 bases, with 15 bases between them. This CDR3 spans 14 amino acids. The CDR3 coding sequence is TGTGCCAGCAGATCGACCGGGACTCACTACGAGCAGTACTTC. Amino acid sequence: CASRSTGTHYEQYF.

This chain joins TRBV7-8 and TRBJ1-1; D may be TRBD1 (5 bases). Germline loops: CDR1 SGHVS, CDR2 FQNEAQ. CDR3 size: 14 residues. V was clipped by 1 base and J by 1 base, with 7 bases between them. CDR3 loop: CASSLVQGNTEAFF. The CDR3, as DNA: TGTGCCAGCAGCTTAGTCCAGGGGAACACTGAAGCTTTCTTT.

This rearrangement joins TRBV5-1 to TRBJ1-1, with D uncertain. The CDR3 runs 15 residues. Trimming removed 0 bases from V and 0 bases from J, with 9 bases in between. The germline CDR1 and CDR2 sequences are SGHRS and YFSETQ. CDR3 coding DNA: TGCGCCAGCAGCTTGGAACCGGGAATGAACACTGAAGCTTTCTTT. This sequence encodes CASSLEPGMNTEAFF.

The genes are TRBV7-9 and TRBJ2-7, with D possibly matching TRBD2 (5 bases). This CDR3 has 17 residues. Trimming shortened V by 8 bases and J by 4 bases, and 27 bases separated the two germline ends. Germline CDR1 is SEHNR and CDR2 is FQNEAQ (reference sequence). The CDR3 is CASSLPRGSGEEYEQYF. The CDR3 region has the DNA TGTGCCAGCTCCCTGCCACGGGGAAGCGGTGAAGAATACGAGCAGTACTTC.

As for this clone: A junction end diverges from the germline sequence, so it may reflect a read error. Other DNA variants within this sample encode the same CDR3. The V call is TRBV6-6, the J call TRBJ1-1, with D hard to call. The CDR3 runs 10 residues. Germline-derived CDR1 and CDR2 are MNHNY and SVGAGI (reference sequence). CDR3 DNA: TGCGCCAGCCCTCCCTACGAAGCTTTCTTT. Translated: CASPPYEAFF.

The rearrangement joins TRBV5-1 to TRBJ1-1; D perhaps matches TRBD1 (5 bases). Germline-derived CDR1 and CDR2 are SGHRS and YFSETQ. The CDR3 totals 15 residues. Trimming removed 4 bases at V and 1 base at J, with 14 bases between. The CDR3 sequence is CASSRQGSRNTEAFF. CDR3 in DNA: TGCGCCAGCAGCCGGCAGGGTTCAAGGAACACTGAAGCTTTCTTT.

This clone was seen just once. V usage is TRBV2 and J usage is TRBJ2-7, with D perhaps TRBD2 (5 bases). V shed 7 bases and J shed 0 bases, with 10 bases lying between them. The germline gives CDR1 SNHLY, CDR2 FYNNEI. The CDR3 totals 13 residues. The CDR3 loop reads CASNPGISYEQYF. The CDR3, as DNA: TGTGCCAGCAATCCCGGGATCTCCTACGAGCAGTACTTC.

The V gene is TRBV6-5, the J gene TRBJ2-7, with 10 bases aligning to TRBD1. The V segment lost 7 bases and the J segment 4 bases; nucleotides outside the gene matches: 7. The germline gives CDR1 MNHEY, CDR2 SVGAGI. This CDR3 has 14 residues. The CDR3 coding sequence is TGTGCCAGCAAAAAGGGACAGGGGCGGTACGAGCAGTACTTC. It is translated as CASKKGQGRYEQYF.

The chain combines TRBV15 with TRBJ1-1, with 7 nucleotides matching TRBD1. Germline-derived CDR1 and CDR2 are LNHNV and YYDKDF (reference sequence). The V gene end was trimmed by 0 bases and the J gene end by 3 bases; junction bases not matched to a gene: 16. The CDR3 spans 19 residues. The CDR3 nucleotides read TGTGCCACCAGCAGAGATATGACAGGGATTGTTTTTTTTGACACTGAAGCTTTCTTT. This sequence encodes CATSRDMTGIVFFDTEAFF.

This clone was observed a few times. The gene calls are TRBV30 and TRBJ2-7, with TRBD1 matching over 9 bases. CDR1 GTSNPN and CDR2 SVGIG come from the germline V gene (reference sequence). This CDR3 has 13 amino acids. Trimming at V came to 5 bases and at J to 4 bases, leaving 6 bases not matched to a gene. CDR3 nucleotide sequence: TGTGCCTGGGGGGACAGGGTCAAATACGAGCAGTACTTC. Translating gives CAWGDRVKYEQYF.

J is TRBJ2-1 and V is TRBV4-2; tentatively, D is TRBD2 (7 bases). The V and J ends lost 0 bases and 4 bases respectively, with 16 bases between them. This CDR3 contains 17 residues. In germline, CDR1 is LGHNA, CDR2 YNFKEQ. CDR3 DNA: TGTGCCAGCAGCCAAGAATCTCGGCGGGGGCGGTACAATGAGCAGTTCTTC. It is translated as CASSQESRRGRYNEQFF.